The 26 T cell receptor beta chains below were found in one sample sequenced in a study of response to subunit inactivated influenza vaccine. TCRdb fed the RT-PCR reads into MiXCR, producing one record per CDR3 protein. The sample shows around 190,000 distinct CDR3 sequences, around 8.8% of them seen only once. The sequencing here drew on non-naive T cells sorted from PBMCs, taken on the day of vaccination. All receptors derive from a man between 50 and 59 years old who received an inactivated influenza vaccine.

This sequence joins TRBV7-2 and TRBJ2-1; perhaps TRBD1 as D (5 bases). The V end was cut by 5 bases, the J end by 0 bases, with 11 bases between. The CDR3 has 15 amino acids. Germline V lookup: CDR1 SGHTA, CDR2 FQGNSA. CDR3 sequence (DNA): TGTGCCAGCAGCCCACAGGACCGCTCCTACAATGAGCAGTTCTTC. This translates into CASSPQDRSYNEQFF.

This clonotype was recorded a few times. The V and J genes are TRBV9 and TRBJ1-6; perhaps TRBD1 as D (6 bases). The CDR3 runs 14 residues. V lost 2 bases and J 7 bases, leaving 10 bases between the germline ends. CDR1 is SGDLS and CDR2 is YYNGEE in the germline V gene. The CDR3 spells CASSVEGENSPLHF. The CDR3 nucleotides are TGTGCCAGCAGCGTGGAGGGGGAAAATTCACCCCTCCACTTT.

This chain connects TRBV28 to TRBJ1-5; no clear D gene. V gave up 2 bases and J gave up 2 bases, with 4 bases separating them. Germline CDR1 MDHEN, CDR2 SYDVKM. The CDR3 is 13 residues long. CDR3 loop: CASSLKRNQPQHF. The CDR3 DNA reads as TGTGCCAGCAGTTTAAAGCGCAATCAGCCCCAGCATTTT. Complete variable domain (other parts from reference TRBV28 and TRBJ1-5): DVKVTQSSRYLVKRTGEKVFLECVQDMDHENMFWYRQDPGLGLRLIYFSYDVKMKEKGDIPEGYSVSREKKERFSLILESASTNQTSMYLCASSLKRNQPQHFGDGTRLSIL.

This clonotype was found many times. This sequence joins TRBV28 and TRBJ1-1; possible D gene TRBD1, 6 bases. Trimming took off 7 bases at V and 4 bases at J, with 19 bases between the two ends. In germline, CDR1 is MDHEN, CDR2 SYDVKM. The CDR3 loop spans 15 amino acids. For the CDR3, the DNA is TGTGCCAGCACCATTCCGCGACAGGCTCTCACTGAAGCTTTCTTT. Its protein is CASTIPRQALTEAFF.

The J gene is TRBJ2-1, the V gene TRBV30, with TRBD1 matching 7 bases. Trimming at V came to 8 bases and at J to 4 bases, leaving 2 bases not matched to a gene. CDR1 and CDR2 from the germline V gene are GTSNPN and SVGIG (reference sequence). The CDR3 extends over 11 amino acids. CDR3 amino acids: CAGDSYNEQFF. DNA for the CDR3: TGTGCCGGGGACAGTTACAATGAGCAGTTCTTC.

This clonotype was detected a few times. The genes are TRBV20-1 and TRBJ2-5; tentative D call: TRBD1 (5 bases). CDR3 length: 12 amino acids. CDR1 is DFQATT, CDR2 SNEGSKA, per germline (reference sequence). CDR3 residues: CSSRGLQETQYF. As DNA, the CDR3 is TGCAGCTCTAGGGGCCTACAGGAGACCCAGTACTTC.

This clonotype showed up many times. The gene calls are TRBV5-6 and TRBJ2-1, with D hard to call. Trimming removed 4 bases from V and 4 bases from J, with 6 bases in between. The CDR3 loop spans 12 amino acids. Germline lookup yields CDR1 SGHDT and CDR2 YYEEEE. The CDR3 bases are TGTGCCAGCAGCCTGCAGTACAATGAGCAGTTCTTC. It translates to CASSLQYNEQFF.

This clonotype was seen only a few times. The chain couples TRBV6-2 or TRBV6-3 to TRBJ2-1; 8 nucleotides line up with TRBD2. The length of the CDR3 is 16 residues. From germline, CDR1 is MNHEY and CDR2 SVGEGT. V dropped 7 bases and J dropped 8; count of bases not matched to a gene: 16. The CDR3 spells CASTRVRGTSVDEQFF. The DNA for the CDR3 is TGTGCCAGCACACGGGTCCGCGGGACTAGTGTGGATGAGCAGTTCTTC.

This clonotype was picked up many times. The chain carries TRBV4-2 and TRBJ2-2; D perhaps matches TRBD2 (6 bases). Per the germline V gene, CDR1 is LGHNA and CDR2 is YNFKEQ. CDR3 length equals 15 residues. The V and J ends lost 3 bases and 2 bases respectively, with 10 bases between them. CDR3 loop: CASSQGTSNTGELFF. For the CDR3, the DNA is TGTGCCAGCAGCCAGGGAACTAGCAACACCGGGGAGCTGTTTTTT.

In DNA form, the CDR3 reads TGTGCCAGCTCACCCCGTAGCTCTGGGGCCAACGTCCTGACTTTC. Translating it yields CASSPRSSGANVLTF. This rearrangement joins TRBV18 to TRBJ2-6; D unresolved. The CDR3 has 15 amino acids. V was pared by 3 bases and J by 0 bases, with 6 bases between. The germline gives CDR1 KGHSH, CDR2 LQKENI.

CDR3 in DNA: TGCAGCGTTGAAATGATAGGAGAGACCCAGTACTTC. Translated: CSVEMIGETQYF. V is TRBV29-1 and J is TRBJ2-5; unclear D gene. CDR1 and CDR2 (germline): SQVTM, ANQGSEA. The CDR3 contains 12 residues. V lost 2 bases and J lost 4, with 8 bases in between.

This clonotype has ten or more counts. The rearrangement links TRBV28 to TRBJ2-2; tentatively, D is TRBD1 (6 bases). The CDR3 runs to 18 residues. Germline loops: CDR1 MDHEN, CDR2 SYDVKM. The V end was cut by 1 base, the J end by 2 bases, with 17 bases between. The CDR3 spells CASSLLIIAGTNTGELFF. DNA for the CDR3: TGTGCCAGCAGTTTATTGATTATCGCCGGGACAAACACCGGGGAGCTGTTTTTT. Together with reference TRBV28 and TRBJ2-2, the CDR3 gives the full variable domain: DVKVTQSSRYLVKRTGEKVFLECVQDMDHENMFWYRQDPGLGLRLIYFSYDVKMKEKGDIPEGYSVSREKKERFSLILESASTNQTSMYLCASSLLIIAGTNTGELFFGEGSRLTVL.

The chain is built from TRBV20-1 and TRBJ2-1; 10 bases map to TRBD2. V shed 3 bases and J 9 bases; nucleotides not matched to a gene: 5. The germline V gene encodes CDR1 DFQATT and CDR2 SNEGSKA (reference sequence). The CDR3 has 13 amino acids. The CDR3 reads CSASKVAGGEQFF. The CDR3, as DNA: TGCAGTGCTAGTAAGGTAGCGGGAGGTGAGCAGTTCTTC.

The chain's CDR3 is CSASPPKLPLGYEQYF. CDR3 DNA sequence: TGCAGTGCTTCTCCCCCGAAGCTCCCCCTCGGCTACGAGCAGTACTTC. The genes are TRBV20-1 and TRBJ2-7; D is uncertain. Germline V gives CDR1 DFQATT, CDR2 SNEGSKA (reference sequence). V was trimmed by 5 bases and J by 3 bases, leaving 23 bases between them. This CDR3 is built from 16 residues.

In this sample, this clonotype turned up many times. The V and J genes are TRBV7-9 and TRBJ2-7, with TRBD2 matching over 11 bases. Trimming cost V 4 bases and J 3 bases; bases outside gene matches: 8. CDR1 is SEHNR, CDR2 FQNEAQ, per germline (reference sequence). The CDR3 sequence is 16 residues long. CDR3 DNA: TGTGCCAGCAGCTCACCGACTAGCGGGACCAACTACGAGCAGTACTTC. It yields the protein CASSSPTSGTNYEQYF.

This clonotype has a count of ten or more. The chain joins TRBV15 to TRBJ2-2, with 7 bases fitting TRBD2. Germline V lookup: CDR1 LNHNV, CDR2 YYDKDF (reference sequence). Trimming at V came to 6 bases and at J to 6 bases, leaving 13 bases not matched to a gene. The CDR3 spans 16 residues. The CDR3 protein is CATSGAAGVGAGELFF. Here the CDR3 DNA reads TGTGCCACCAGTGGTGCGGCGGGGGTAGGTGCCGGGGAGCTGTTTTTT.

Only a few counts were recorded for this clonotype. J is TRBJ2-2 and V is TRBV10-3; possibly TRBD2 for D (6 bases). CDR3 length: 17 residues. V gave up 4 bases and J gave up 0 bases, with 15 bases separating them. Germline V lookup: CDR1 ENHRY, CDR2 SYGVKD. The CDR3: CAISGKNRDSNTGELFF. The CDR3 bases are TGTGCCATCAGTGGCAAAAACCGGGACTCGAACACCGGGGAGCTGTTTTTT.

A few counts support this clonotype. The chain combines TRBV28 with TRBJ1-2; 9 positions agree with TRBD1. With 5 bases clipped from V and 7 bases from J, the junction kept 17 bases outside the gene matches. The CDR3 is made up of 17 amino acids. CDR1 and CDR2 from the germline V gene are MDHEN and SYDVKM. CDR3 residues: CASSLPGQGPLSPGYTF. CDR3 DNA sequence: TGTGCCAGCAGTCTCCCGGGACAGGGCCCTCTCTCTCCTGGCTACACCTTC.

This clonotype was counted a few times. The rearrangement uses TRBV19 and TRBJ1-1; possible D gene TRBD1, 6 bases. The CDR3 spans 13 residues. Per the germline V gene, CDR1 is LNHDA and CDR2 is SQIVND (reference sequence). V was trimmed by 7 bases and J by 4 bases, leaving 13 bases between them. Here the CDR3 DNA reads TGTGCCAGTAAACTCTGGGACACCACTGAAGCTTTCTTT. Protein product: CASKLWDTTEAFF.

This clonotype was detected only a few times. The V and J genes are TRBV29-1 and TRBJ1-4; no reliable D call. V gave up 4 bases and J gave up 0 bases, with 15 bases separating them. This CDR3 region has 16 residues. CDR1 SQVTM and CDR2 ANQGSEA come from the germline V gene. The CDR3 is CSVVSGSLATNEKLFF. The DNA for the CDR3 is TGCAGCGTTGTATCGGGCAGTCTCGCAACTAATGAAAAACTGTTTTTT.

The CDR3 DNA reads as TGCAGTGCTAGAGATGTCTTCCAAGAGACCCAGTACTTC. Translated: CSARDVFQETQYF. This chain connects TRBV20-1 to TRBJ2-5, with D unclear. From germline, CDR1 is DFQATT and CDR2 SNEGSKA (reference sequence). The CDR3 spans 13 residues. The germline V and J ends were trimmed by 0 bases and 1 base, with 6 bases remaining between them.

The chain carries TRBV5-6 and TRBJ2-7; 9 positions agree with TRBD1. The trim removed 0 bases at V and 7 bases at J, leaving 5 bases unmatched. The CDR3 has 14 residues. Germline CDR1 SGHDT, CDR2 YYEEEE. The CDR3, as DNA: TGTGCCAGCAGCTTGGGGACAGGGGAATGGGAGCAGTACTTC. It specifies CASSLGTGEWEQYF.

A few counts support this clonotype. V is TRBV7-2 and J is TRBJ2-7, with 13 bases that match TRBD2. The CDR3 sequence is 16 residues long. V was clipped by 1 base and J by 3 bases; unmatched bases: 3. Germline values: CDR1 SGHTA, CDR2 FQGNSA. The chain's CDR3 is CASSLDTSGGVYEQYF. The DNA for the CDR3 is TGTGCCAGCAGCTTAGATACTAGCGGGGGGGTCTACGAGCAGTACTTC.

This clonotype appeared many times. The chain carries TRBV20-1 and TRBJ1-1, with 8 positions matching TRBD1. This CDR3 spans 17 amino acids. CDR1 DFQATT and CDR2 SNEGSKA come from the germline V gene (reference sequence). The ends lost 4 bases at V and 3 bases at J; junction bases unmatched: 16. The CDR3 DNA reads TGCAGTGCTAATCAACAGGGGGTAGGAGTGATCGACACTGAAGCTTTCTTT. Translation: CSANQQGVGVIDTEAFF.

In this sample, this clonotype turned up a few times. The chain links TRBV7-3 to TRBJ2-1; D may be TRBD2 (6 bases). This CDR3 comprises 15 residues. Germline V CDR1 and CDR2: SGHTA, FQGTGA. V lost 5 bases and J 1 base, leaving 12 bases between the germline ends. CDR3 sequence reads: CASSPAGNSYNEQFF. CDR3 nucleotides: TGTGCCAGCAGCCCCGCGGGAAATTCCTACAATGAGCAGTTCTTC. Variable domain in full (rest from reference TRBV7-3 and TRBJ2-1): GAGVSQTPSNKVTEKGKYVELRCDPISGHTALYWYRQSLGQGPEFLIYFQGTGAADDSGLPNDRFFAVRPEGSVSTLKIQRTERGDSAVYLCASSPAGNSYNEQFFGPGTRLTVL.

A few counts support this clonotype. This sequence joins TRBV4-3 and TRBJ2-7; a weak D match, TRBD2 (6 bases). V was clipped by 0 bases and J by 6 bases, with 12 bases between them. The CDR3 contains 14 residues. Germline CDR1 LGHNA, CDR2 YSLEER. The DNA of the CDR3 is TGCGCCAGCAGCCAAGAATGGGGAGGAGGCGAGCAGTACTTC. Amino acid sequence: CASSQEWGGGEQYF.